Presented here are 18 T cell receptor beta chains from one specimen sequenced in a study of blood T cell repertoires in COVID-19 (dated by TCRdb to 2020 to 2021). To prepare the library, the immunoSEQ multiplex PCR assay was applied. The table was pulled from immuneACCESS by TCRdb, which kept in-frame rearrangements only. Such tables lose some clones; where checked, under half of the loss comes from unresolved V genes, and the rest has no known cause. The sample profile shows approximately 300,000 clones; roughly 86% of them were found once. The top ten hold 1.5% to 2% of the sample. Sequenced sample: peripheral blood. The receptors here all came from a woman aged 25 to 45 with COVID-19, enrolled during active disease.

This rearrangement joins TRBV7-2 to TRBJ2-3, with TRBD2 identical over 9 bases. In germline, CDR1 is SGHTA, CDR2 FQGNSA. The length of the CDR3 is 17 residues. V trimming: 5 bases; J trimming: 2 bases; junction bases outside the gene matches: 11. The CDR3 here is CASSRFQAGGTTDTQYF. The DNA for the CDR3 is TGTGCCAGCAGCCGTTTCCAAGCGGGGGGAACCACAGATACGCAGTATTTT.

The chain uses TRBV2 and TRBJ1-2; TRBD1 matches at 10 bases. With 3 bases clipped from V and 4 bases from J, the junction kept 5 bases outside the gene matches. Germline V gives CDR1 SNHLY, CDR2 FYNNEI. The CDR3 consists of 15 residues. CDR3 in amino acids: CASSDRTGGSYGYTF. The CDR3, as DNA: TGTGCCAGCAGTGATAGGACAGGGGGGAGCTATGGCTACACCTTC.

The chain couples TRBV12-3 or TRBV12-4 to TRBJ2-1, with D perhaps matching TRBD1 (8 bases). This CDR3 is built from 12 residues. Between the trimmed V and J ends, which lost 3 bases and 14 bases, there was a span of 14 bases. CDR3 nucleotide sequence: TGTGCCAGCAGTTTGCACAGGGGGGGAGAGTTCTTC. Protein sequence: CASSLHRGGEFF.

The rearrangement uses TRBV11-1 and TRBJ1-1; possibly TRBD1 for D (6 bases). The CDR3 totals 14 residues. The V gene lost 1 base and the J gene lost 4 bases, with 10 bases spanning the gap. The germline CDR1 and CDR2 sequences are SGHAT and FQDESV (reference sequence). The CDR3 here is CASSLVGGGTEAFF. In DNA form, the CDR3 reads TGTGCCAGCAGCTTAGTAGGGGGGGGCACTGAAGCTTTCTTT.

V and J are TRBV7-6 and TRBJ1-5; TRBD1 matches at 7 bases. The J segment lost 5 bases and the V segment lost 5 bases, leaving 12 bases of the junction unmatched. This CDR3 is built from 16 residues. In germline, CDR1 is SGHVS, CDR2 FNYEAQ. CDR3 nucleotide sequence: TGTGCCAGCAGCCAGGGGGGACTTAGGGACGATCAGCCCCAGCATTTT. Translating gives CASSQGGLRDDQPQHF.

This chain joins TRBV7-2 and TRBJ1-5; D is ambiguous. The CDR3 length is 14 residues. Germline loops: CDR1 SGHTA, CDR2 FQGNSA. Between the trimmed V and J ends, which lost 5 bases and 3 bases, there was a span of 11 bases. This chain's CDR3 is CASSPAGNNQPQHF. Here the CDR3 DNA reads TGTGCCAGCAGCCCGGCGGGAAACAATCAGCCCCAGCATTTT.

The V call is TRBV3-1 (or the pseudogene TRBV3-2), the J call TRBJ2-3, with 7 bases identical to TRBD1. The junction had 3 bases not matched to a gene; V was cut back by 2 bases and J by 4 bases. Germline CDR1 and CDR2: LGHDT and YNNKEL (reference sequence). CDR3 length equals 14 residues. In DNA form, the CDR3 reads TGTGCCAGCAGCCAAACAGGGGCGGCAGATACGCAGTATTTT. Translating gives CASSQTGAADTQYF.

The rearrangement joins TRBV2 to TRBJ1-2; the match to TRBD1 covers 8 bases. J gave up 3 bases and V 6 bases, and 9 bases lay outside the gene matches. The germline gives CDR1 SNHLY, CDR2 FYNNEI. There are 15 residues in the CDR3. The CDR3 DNA is TGTGCCAGCAGGCAACCCGGACAGGGAGACTATGGCTACACCTTC. The encoded protein is CASRQPGQGDYGYTF.

This clone has a single count. The V call is TRBV19, the J call TRBJ2-1; 9 nucleotides match TRBD2. CDR1 is LNHDA and CDR2 is SQIVND in the germline V gene (reference sequence). V was pared by 3 bases and J by 5 bases, with 8 bases of the junction left unmatched. There are 16 residues in the CDR3. CDR3 DNA sequence: TGTGCCAGTAGTATTACTTTAGCGGGGGCCGACAATGAGCAGTTCTTC. Translating gives CASSITLAGADNEQFF.

The rearrangement links TRBV6-5 to TRBJ2-7; TRBD1 matches at 7 bases. Germline assignment: CDR1 MNHEY and CDR2 SVGAGI. The CDR3 consists of 14 residues. Trimming cost V 4 bases and J 1 base; bases outside gene matches: 4. The CDR3: CASSSRGRSYEQYF. DNA of the CDR3: TGTGCCAGCAGTTCCAGGGGGAGATCCTACGAGCAGTACTTC.

The chain joins TRBV28 to TRBJ1-2; D unresolved. The germline V and J ends were trimmed by 3 bases and 8 bases, with 13 bases remaining between them. CDR1 is MDHEN and CDR2 is SYDVKM in the germline V gene. The CDR3 covers 13 residues. CDR3 coding DNA: TGTGCCAGCAGTTTCTCAAACCTACGGGGCTACACCTTC. Encoded protein: CASSFSNLRGYTF.

This rearrangement joins TRBV5-1 to TRBJ1-5; TRBD1 matches at 11 bases. This CDR3 is 17 amino acids long. CDR1 is SGHRS, CDR2 YFSETQ, per germline. The J segment lost 0 bases and the V segment lost 4 bases, leaving 6 bases of the junction unmatched. Here the CDR3 reads CASSPGQGAYSNQPQHF. The CDR3 DNA sequence: TGCGCCAGCAGCCCTGGACAGGGGGCCTATAGCAATCAGCCCCAGCATTTT. The full variable domain, its missing parts supplied by reference TRBV5-1 and TRBJ1-5, is KAGVTQTPRYLIKTRGQQVTLSCSPISGHRSVSWYQQTPGQGLQFLFEYFSETQRNKGNFPGRFSGRQFSNSRSEMNVSTLELGDSALYLCASSPGQGAYSNQPQHFGDGTRLSIL.

The chain joins TRBV15 to TRBJ1-3, with TRBD1 matching 7 bases. Germline trimming cut 0 bases from V and 4 bases from J; bases unmatched to any gene: 6. The germline V gene has CDR1 LNHNV and CDR2 YYDKDF (reference sequence). CDR3 length: 16 residues. The CDR3 DNA reads as TGTGCCACCAGCAGAGATCCGCGGACAGGCGGAAACACCATATATTTT. It yields the protein CATSRDPRTGGNTIYF.

The chain employs TRBV10-3 and TRBJ1-1; 7 positions match TRBD1. The J segment lost 0 bases and the V segment lost 8 bases, leaving 6 bases of the junction unmatched. Per the germline V gene, CDR1 is ENHRY and CDR2 is SYGVKD. The CDR3 is 14 residues long. The CDR3 spells CAISSGTVNTEAFF. The CDR3 DNA follows: TGTGCCATCTCTTCCGGGACAGTGAACACTGAAGCTTTCTTT.

The rearrangement uses TRBV10-1 and TRBJ1-4; the D gene is possibly TRBD1 (6 bases). Germline V lookup: CDR1 WNHNN, CDR2 SYGVQD (reference sequence). The CDR3 runs 17 residues. Trimming took off 6 bases at V and 3 bases at J, with 20 bases between the two ends. CDR3 bases: TGCGCCAGCAGGGGGACACAGGGATTCGCGTCTAATGAAAAACTGTTTTTT. This sequence encodes CASRGTQGFASNEKLFF.

The chain employs TRBV3-1 (or the pseudogene TRBV3-2) and TRBJ1-6; 11 bases map to TRBD1. The junction had 4 bases not matched to a gene; V was cut back by 6 bases and J by 6 bases. The CDR3 sequence is 15 residues long. Germline V CDR1 and CDR2: LGHDT, YNNKEL (reference sequence). CDR3: CASSRGTGGNSPLHF. The CDR3 DNA reads TGTGCCAGCAGTCGAGGGACAGGGGGTAATTCACCCCTCCACTTT.

V usage is TRBV2 and J usage is TRBJ1-6; TRBD1 might be the D (5 bases). The CDR3 spans 14 residues. Trimming cost V 7 bases and J 8 bases, with 15 bases left between them. Germline V gene sequence: CDR1 SNHLY, CDR2 FYNNEI. This CDR3 is CASKPRRADSPLHF. As DNA, the CDR3 is TGTGCCAGCAAACCCCGCAGGGCGGATTCACCCCTCCACTTT.

This chain connects TRBV10-3 to TRBJ1-5; tentatively, D is TRBD1 (5 bases). Germline-derived CDR1 and CDR2 are ENHRY and SYGVKD. The CDR3 totals 13 residues. Trimming took 8 bases from V and 0 from J, leaving 8 bases between them. The CDR3 coding sequence is TGTGCCATCCGCGGGGGTAGCAATCAGCCCCAGCATTTT. Amino acids: CAIRGGSNQPQHF.